This T cell receptor (beta chain) is drawn from a study of blood T cell repertoires in COVID-19. Study overall: Specimens from acute and convalescent COVID-19 originated in the United States, Italy and Spain. Nucleic acid was either cDNA or gDNA, and it came from T cells, B-cell-depleted T cells, or PBMCs.

The CDR3 has 13 amino acids. CDR1 and CDR2 (germline): SNHLY, FYNNEI. Trimming removed 5 bases at V and 6 bases at J, with 10 bases between. In the study's own analysis: Amplification from reference gene primers served as the basis for estimated nucleated cell counts. Measured with immunoSEQ multiplex PCR; TCRdb has only the in-frame clones, and not every one. V, J and clone size reflect that table, while D and trimming were determined from the DNA. The table shows 150,000 to 200,000 clones, with about 88% occurring only once. The J gene is TRBJ1-4, the V gene TRBV2; perhaps TRBD1 as D (5 bases). Sequencing was done on a sample of peripheral blood. The receptor comes from a man aged 35-49 years with active or convalescent COVID-19. Written as DNA, the CDR3 is TGTGCCAGCAGTAGCGGGACGGATGAAAAACTGTTTTTT. Translation gives CASSSGTDEKLFF.